Below are 29 T cell receptor beta chains sequenced from a single sample in a study of cytomegalovirus exposure and HLA in healthy donors. 60 Vbeta and 13 Jbeta primers were used in PCR. The protocol was immunoSEQ multiplex PCR, while the TCRdb copy is restricted to in-frame clones and leaves out a portion. The data show about 180,000 clones, with over 70% seen just once and 3.7% held by the top ten. Sequenced sample: PBMCs. The receptors were sampled from a woman aged 60-75 years in good health and CMV-seropositive.

This clone was detected once. The rearrangement uses TRBV11-3 and TRBJ2-7; weak D call: TRBD1 (7 bases). Germline values: CDR1 SGHNT, CDR2 YENEEA. The CDR3 covers 13 residues. Trimming removed 5 bases at V and 3 bases at J, with 11 bases between. DNA for the CDR3: TGTGCCAGCAGCCAGGGGGGCCGCTACGAGCAGTACTTC. It codes for CASSQGGRYEQYF.

V and J are TRBV29-1 and TRBJ2-5; 7 bases line up with TRBD1. V lost 7 bases and J lost 4; bases outside the gene matches: 12. The CDR3 is made up of 14 amino acids. Germline V CDR1 and CDR2: SQVTM, ANQGSEA. CDR3 in amino acids: CSAPPPGGLETQYF. CDR3 nucleotide sequence: TGCAGCGCCCCGCCCCCAGGGGGATTAGAGACCCAGTACTTC.

V usage is TRBV6-1 and J usage is TRBJ1-5; D unclear. The CDR3 runs 16 residues. Germline CDR1 MNHNS, CDR2 SASEGT. With 2 bases removed from V and 4 bases from J, the gap between germline ends came to 15 bases. Here the CDR3 DNA reads TGTGCCAGCAGTGAATTGACCGATGGGAGAAATCAGCCCCAGCATTTT. Protein: CASSELTDGRNQPQHF.

The rearrangement links TRBV19 to TRBJ1-1; no reliable D call. This CDR3 is built from 12 residues. Germline V gene data show CDR1 as LNHDA and CDR2 as SQIVND (reference sequence). The CDR3 DNA is TGTCCTTCTGGCTTACTGAACACTGAAGCTTTCTTT. It yields the protein CPSGLLNTEAFF. The full variable domain, its missing parts supplied by reference TRBV19 and TRBJ1-1, is DGGITQSPKYLFRKEGQNVTLSCEQNLNHDAMYWYRQDPGQGLRLIYYSQIVNDFQKGDIAEGYSVSREKKESFPLTVTSAQKNPTAFYLCPSGLLNTEAFFGQGTRLTVV.

The rearrangement uses TRBV9 and TRBJ2-3; a weak D match, TRBD2 (5 bases). V was pared by 0 bases and J by 4 bases, with 9 bases between. The germline CDR1 and CDR2 sequences are SGDLS and YYNGEE. This CDR3 contains 14 residues. The CDR3 loop reads CASSVGLSADTQYF. Written as DNA, the CDR3 is TGTGCCAGCAGCGTAGGGCTTAGCGCAGATACGCAGTATTTT.

The chain couples TRBV4-1 to TRBJ1-6; no reliable D call. The CDR3 extends over 10 amino acids. V was pared by 8 bases and J by 7 bases, with 3 bases between. The germline V gene has CDR1 MGHRA and CDR2 YSYEKL. CDR3: CASGNSPLHF. CDR3 bases: TGCGCCAGCGGCAATTCACCCCTCCACTTT.

The V call is TRBV12-5, the J call TRBJ2-1; 9 bases map to TRBD1. Germline loops: CDR1 LGHNT, CDR2 FRNRAP. V was clipped by 7 bases and J by 5 bases; unmatched bases: 9. There are 15 residues in the CDR3. The CDR3 sequence is CASAPGQGPHNEQFF. CDR3 nucleotides: TGTGCTAGTGCCCCGGGACAGGGTCCCCACAATGAGCAGTTCTTC.

This clone was counted once. This rearrangement joins TRBV29-1 to TRBJ1-1; TRBD1 agrees at 7 bases. V was pared by 5 bases and J by 1 base, with 7 bases of the junction left unmatched. CDR1 is SQVTM and CDR2 is ANQGSEA in the germline V gene. CDR3 length equals 14 residues. The CDR3 DNA is TGCAGCGTTTCTACGACAGGGTCGAACACTGAAGCTTTCTTT. It codes for CSVSTTGSNTEAFF.

As concerns this clone: Germline is not matched at one junction end, which may reflect a read error. This sequence joins TRBV5-4 and TRBJ2-6; D is possibly TRBD1 (5 bases). This CDR3 spans 16 amino acids. CDR1 SGHNT and CDR2 YYREEE come from the germline V gene (reference sequence). The CDR3 DNA is TGTGCCAGCAGCTCCGACACCCGCTCTGGGGCCAACGGCCTGACTTTC. This codes for CASSSDTRSGANGLTF.

The rearrangement links TRBV6-6 to TRBJ1-3, with D possibly matching TRBD1 (6 bases). CDR1 MNHNY and CDR2 SVGAGI come from the germline V gene (reference sequence). CDR3 length: 11 amino acids. Trimming pared 6 bases from V and 8 bases from J, leaving 8 bases between. CDR3 nucleotides: TGTGCCAGCAGATCAGGGGACACCATATATTTT. Its protein is CASRSGDTIYF.

The chain couples TRBV10-1 to TRBJ2-7; the D gene is possibly TRBD1 (7 bases). Germline lookup yields CDR1 WNHNN and CDR2 SYGVQD (reference sequence). This CDR3 has 11 amino acids. V shed 7 bases and J shed 13 bases, with 17 bases lying between them. The CDR3 spells CASNRPRGVYV. The DNA for the CDR3 is TGCGCCAGCAATCGACCCAGGGGGGTCTACGTC.

The chain joins TRBV19 to TRBJ2-5, with a weak D call TRBD1 (6 bases). V shed 1 base and J shed 5 bases, with 17 bases lying between them. Germline loops: CDR1 LNHDA, CDR2 SQIVND (reference sequence). The CDR3 has 16 residues. This chain's CDR3 is CASSIAGQGRGETQYF. The CDR3 coding sequence is TGTGCCAGTAGTATAGCAGGTCAGGGGAGAGGTGAGACCCAGTACTTC.

The chain employs TRBV10-3 and TRBJ1-2; possible D gene TRBD1, 5 bases. Germline V lookup: CDR1 ENHRY, CDR2 SYGVKD. V dropped 7 bases and J dropped 4 bases, with 22 bases sitting between them. The CDR3 has 16 amino acids. The CDR3 region is CAITGEGGSFPYGYTF. The CDR3 DNA reads as TGTGCCATCACGGGGGAAGGCGGGTCTTTTCCCTATGGCTACACCTTC.

The V and J genes are TRBV4-3 and TRBJ2-3; D gene uncertain. CDR3 length: 13 amino acids. Germline-derived CDR1 and CDR2 are LGHNA and YSLEER. V lost 1 base to trimming and J lost 5 bases, with 7 bases between them. The CDR3 reads CASSQGAQDTQYF. Here the CDR3 DNA reads TGCGCCAGCAGCCAAGGGGCGCAAGATACGCAGTATTTT.

CDR3 sequence: CASSQEHSGSYNEQFF. The DNA for the CDR3 is TGCGCCAGCAGCCAAGAACACAGCGGGTCCTACAATGAGCAGTTCTTC. The chain couples TRBV4-1 to TRBJ2-1, with D possibly being TRBD2 (6 bases). Germline V CDR1 and CDR2: MGHRA, YSYEKL. The V end lost 0 bases, the J end lost 1 base, and 10 bases lay between the germline ends. The CDR3 contains 16 residues.

The chain carries TRBV7-3 and TRBJ2-7, with 7 bases that match TRBD1. Germline assignment: CDR1 SGHTA and CDR2 FQGTGA. J lost 6 bases, V lost 0 bases, and 2 bases had no gene match. The CDR3 extends over 13 amino acids. This chain's CDR3 is CASSLTRDSEQYF. The DNA of the CDR3 is TGTGCCAGCAGCTTAACTCGGGACAGCGAGCAGTACTTC.

This clone was seen a single time. Here the CDR3 reads CASSLDGVSYEQYF. CDR3 DNA sequence: TGTGCCAGCAGCTTGGACGGGGTATCCTACGAGCAGTACTTC. V and J are TRBV7-3 and TRBJ2-7, with D perhaps matching TRBD2 (5 bases). Trimming removed 3 bases at V and 1 base at J, with 10 bases between. The germline V gene has CDR1 SGHTA and CDR2 FQGTGA. The CDR3 spans 14 residues.

This rearrangement joins TRBV30 to TRBJ1-5, with D possibly TRBD1 on 6 matching bases. The CDR3 is made up of 13 amino acids. Germline values: CDR1 GTSNPN, CDR2 SVGIG (reference sequence). Trimming left V 2 bases short and J 5 bases short, with 10 bases between. The CDR3 nucleotides read TGTGCCTGGAGTAGAGGGGGGGATCAGCCCCAGCATTTT. Protein: CAWSRGGDQPQHF.

V and J are TRBV28 and TRBJ2-3, with D perhaps matching TRBD1 (6 bases). The length of the CDR3 is 17 residues. Germline assignment: CDR1 MDHEN and CDR2 SYDVKM. V dropped 3 bases and J dropped 5 bases, with 21 bases sitting between them. The CDR3 spells CASSFRLGQGMGDTQYF. The CDR3 DNA sequence: TGTGCCAGCAGTTTCCGGCTGGGCCAGGGGATGGGAGATACGCAGTATTTT.

This clone was seen just once. The sample has other DNA sequences that encode this CDR3 too. The V call is TRBV27, the J call TRBJ2-7; 10 nucleotides align to TRBD1. V was clipped by 5 bases and J by 4 bases; unmatched bases: 5. Germline CDR1 is MNHEY and CDR2 is SMNVEV (reference sequence). CDR3 length: 14 amino acids. CDR3 nucleotide sequence: TGTGCCAGCAGTATTGACAGGGGGCCTTACGAGCAGTACTTC. Translating it yields CASSIDRGPYEQYF.

This clone was detected only once. The gene calls are TRBV7-6 and TRBJ2-1; TRBD2 is a possible D gene (5 bases). V lost 4 bases and J lost 7, with 14 bases in between. The length of the CDR3 is 14 residues. Looked up from germline, CDR1 is SGHVS and CDR2 is FNYEAQ. CDR3 DNA sequence: TGTGCCAGCAGCTCCCCCCCACTAGTAAATGAGCAGTTCTTC. This translates into CASSSPPLVNEQFF.

CDR3 amino acids: CASTETGTADTQYF. The DNA for the CDR3 is TGCGCCAGCACCGAGACAGGGACGGCAGATACGCAGTATTTT. The V and J genes are TRBV10-2 and TRBJ2-3; 7 bases are shared with TRBD1. The length of the CDR3 is 14 residues. V lost 7 bases and J lost 4; bases outside the gene matches: 8. Germline V lookup: CDR1 WSHSY, CDR2 SAAADI.

The chain carries TRBV29-1 and TRBJ2-3, with 7 bases identical to TRBD1. This CDR3 has 12 amino acids. CDR1 and CDR2 from the germline V gene are SQVTM and ANQGSEA. Unmatched junction bases numbered 6, after V lost 6 bases and J lost 6 bases. The CDR3 spells CSVADRQDTQYF. The CDR3 DNA follows: TGCAGCGTCGCGGACAGGCAGGATACGCAGTATTTT.

This clone has just a few counts. The chain recombines TRBV27 with TRBJ2-1; possibly TRBD2 for D (6 bases). The CDR3 extends over 18 amino acids. In germline, CDR1 is MNHEY, CDR2 SMNVEV (reference sequence). The V end was cut by 4 bases, the J end by 5 bases, with 24 bases between. CDR3 in DNA: TGTGCCAGCAGTTGGACGGGGGTGCTAGGGGAGGTAGACAATGAGCAGTTCTTC. It codes for CASSWTGVLGEVDNEQFF.

This clone was recorded a few times. This sequence joins TRBV28 and TRBJ1-6; possible D gene TRBD1, 5 bases. Per germline, CDR1 MDHEN and CDR2 SYDVKM. The CDR3 runs 15 residues. V lost 5 bases and J lost 0, with 8 bases in between. DNA of the CDR3: TGTGCCAGCAGTGGGGGGAGCTCCTATAATTCACCCCTCCACTTT. It encodes CASSGGSSYNSPLHF.

The J gene is TRBJ1-5, the V gene TRBV6-1; 7 nucleotides agree with TRBD1. From germline, CDR1 is MNHNS and CDR2 SASEGT. J was trimmed by 5 bases and V by 4 bases; bases with no gene match: 8. This CDR3 comprises 15 residues. The CDR3 loop is CASSGRTGLHQPQHF. The DNA for the CDR3 is TGTGCCAGCAGTGGCAGGACAGGACTACATCAGCCCCAGCATTTT.

J is TRBJ1-2 and V is TRBV6-5; D is uncertain. The CDR3 length is 14 residues. Germline V gene sequence: CDR1 MNHEY, CDR2 SVGAGI. Trimming cost V 0 bases and J 7 bases, with 12 bases left between them. The CDR3 DNA reads as TGTGCCAGCAGTTACTCTGACCAGAGAGGTGGCTACACCTTC. This translates into CASSYSDQRGGYTF.

V is TRBV29-1 and J is TRBJ2-7; 10 bases match TRBD2. The V and J ends lost 6 bases and 7 bases, in that order; junction bases with no gene match: 9. The CDR3 runs to 13 residues. Germline V lookup: CDR1 SQVTM, CDR2 ANQGSEA. The CDR3 sequence is CSVGLAAAGEQYF. In DNA form, the CDR3 reads TGCAGCGTCGGACTAGCGGCGGCGGGAGAGCAGTACTTC.

The chain uses TRBV10-3 and TRBJ2-1; D might be TRBD2 (5 bases). The CDR3 is 14 amino acids. The V end lost 2 bases, the J end lost 7 bases, and 12 bases lay between the germline ends. Germline V gene lookup returns CDR1 ENHRY and CDR2 SYGVKD. Here the CDR3 reads CAISEQREKNEQFF. CDR3 DNA: TGTGCCATCAGTGAGCAGAGGGAGAAGAATGAGCAGTTCTTC.